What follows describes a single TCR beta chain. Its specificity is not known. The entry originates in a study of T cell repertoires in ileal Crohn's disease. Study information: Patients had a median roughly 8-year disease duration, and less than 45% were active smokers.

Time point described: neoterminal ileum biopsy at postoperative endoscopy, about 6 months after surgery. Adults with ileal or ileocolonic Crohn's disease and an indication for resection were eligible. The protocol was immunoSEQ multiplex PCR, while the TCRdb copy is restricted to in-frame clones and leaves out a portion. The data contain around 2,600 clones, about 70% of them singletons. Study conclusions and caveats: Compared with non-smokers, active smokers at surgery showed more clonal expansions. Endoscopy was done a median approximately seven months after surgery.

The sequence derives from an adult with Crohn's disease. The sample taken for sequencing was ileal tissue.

The CDR3 sequence is CASSQSGTGNSPLHF. The CDR3 region has the DNA TGCGCCAGCAGCCAGTCCGGGACAGGCAATTCACCCCTCCACTTT. V and J are TRBV4-3 and TRBJ1-6; TRBD1 matches at 8 bases. CDR1 is LGHNA, CDR2 YSLEER, per germline. The CDR3 runs 15 residues. The V gene end was trimmed by 3 bases and the J gene end by 7 bases; junction bases not matched to a gene: 5.